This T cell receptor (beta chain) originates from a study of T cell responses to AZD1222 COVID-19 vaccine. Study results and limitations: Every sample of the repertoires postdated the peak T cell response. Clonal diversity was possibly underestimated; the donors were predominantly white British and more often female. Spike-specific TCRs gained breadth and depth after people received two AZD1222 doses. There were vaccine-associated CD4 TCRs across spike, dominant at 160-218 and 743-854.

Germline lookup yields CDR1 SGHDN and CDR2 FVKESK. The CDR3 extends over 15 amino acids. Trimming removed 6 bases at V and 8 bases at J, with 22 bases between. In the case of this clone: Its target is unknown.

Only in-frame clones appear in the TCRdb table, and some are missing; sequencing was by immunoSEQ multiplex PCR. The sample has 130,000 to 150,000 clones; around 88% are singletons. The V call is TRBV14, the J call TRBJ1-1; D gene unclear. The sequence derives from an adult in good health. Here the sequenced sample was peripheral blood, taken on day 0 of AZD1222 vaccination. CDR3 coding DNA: TGTGCCAGCAGGAAAGTGGGGAACCCCACTCGCGAAGCTTTCTTT. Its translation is CASRKVGNPTREAFF.